Sequencing of this T cell receptor beta chain was carried out in a study of identical twins. General study points: The authors drew conclusions from cross-sectional statistical analysis rather than following the same donors. Carriage of fewer insertions was seen in abundant cord blood beta clonotypes, whereas memory repertoires showed none.

TCRdb itself ran the 5' RACE reads through MiXCR, one entry per CDR3 protein. The sample has roughly 230,000 distinct CDR3 sequences, around 8.8% seen once. The CDR3 is 14 residues long. Per germline, CDR1 SGHRS and CDR2 YFSETQ. V was cut by 4 bases and J by 7 bases, with 15 bases left in between. Every sampled donor was Caucasian and healthy. This clonotype has at least ten counts. The antigen remains unidentified. The same data also contributed to another study, on yellow fever vaccine responses in identical twins.

The clonotype comes from a woman between 18 and 29 years old in good health. Sequencing used CD8+ T cells sorted from blood. The V call is TRBV5-1, the J call TRBJ2-1; tentatively, D is TRBD2 (5 bases). The CDR3 spells CASSLSSRGNEQFF. The DNA of the CDR3 is TGCGCCAGCAGCCTTAGCTCCAGAGGGAATGAGCAGTTCTTC. Supplemented by reference TRBV5-1 and TRBJ2-1, the full variable domain reads KAGVTQTPRYLIKTRGQQVTLSCSPISGHRSVSWYQQTPGQGLQFLFEYFSETQRNKGNFPGRFSGRQFSNSRSEMNVSTLELGDSALYLCASSLSSRGNEQFFGPGTRLTVL.